The 22 T cell receptor beta chains below all came from one sample that was sequenced in a study of cytomegalovirus exposure and HLA in healthy donors (dated by TCRdb to about 2017). The library came from the immunoSEQ multiplex PCR assay. Imported from immuneACCESS, the table was reduced by TCRdb to in-frame sequences with V and J called. These copies leave out some clones; in studies compared against another copy, an unresolved V gene accounts for under half, and the cause of the remainder is not known. For this sample the table gives roughly 300,000 clones, of which approximately 88% were detected only once. The ten largest clones take up approximately 0.94% of the sample. Sample: PBMCs. These receptors all come from a woman aged 18-29 years in good health and CMV-seronegative.

The rearrangement links TRBV4-1 to TRBJ2-6, with D possibly TRBD1 on 6 matching bases. The V end was cut by 4 bases, the J end by 0 bases, with 16 bases between. The CDR3 is 18 residues long. In germline, CDR1 is MGHRA, CDR2 YSYEKL. CDR3 DNA sequence: TGCGCCAGCAGCCCACGACAGGTCCTCGGCTCTGGGGCCAACGTCCTGACTTTC. The encoded protein is CASSPRQVLGSGANVLTF.

The chain uses TRBV5-4 and TRBJ2-7, with 7 bases fitting TRBD1. With 2 bases clipped from V and 3 bases from J, the junction kept 2 bases outside the gene matches. The germline V gene encodes CDR1 SGHNT and CDR2 YYREEE (reference sequence). The CDR3 extends over 13 amino acids. CDR3 sequence (DNA): TGTGCCAGCAGCTTTGGACAGGTCTACGAGCAGTACTTC. It translates to CASSFGQVYEQYF.

The genes are TRBV25-1 and TRBJ2-5; 8 positions agree with TRBD2. The J segment lost 2 bases and the V segment lost 2 bases, leaving 4 bases of the junction unmatched. The CDR3 contains 15 residues. CDR1 is MGHDK and CDR2 is SYGVNS in the germline V gene. The CDR3 DNA is TGTGCCAGCAGTGAAATACGGGGGGGGCAAGAGACCCAGTACTTC. As protein: CASSEIRGGQETQYF.

The gene calls are TRBV2 and TRBJ2-2; 11 bases line up with TRBD2. Germline V gene sequence: CDR1 SNHLY, CDR2 FYNNEI. The CDR3 totals 17 residues. J lost 1 base, V lost 6 bases, and 7 bases had no gene match. Here the CDR3 reads CASSPGTSGQNTGELFF. The CDR3 DNA reads TGTGCCAGCAGCCCTGGGACTAGCGGCCAGAACACCGGGGAGCTGTTTTTT.

The chain is built from TRBV5-1 and TRBJ1-1; TRBD1 agrees at 8 bases. J lost 1 base, V lost 3 bases, and 2 bases had no gene match. The CDR3 loop spans 14 amino acids. Per germline, CDR1 SGHRS and CDR2 YFSETQ. CDR3 in DNA: TGCGCCAGCAGCTGGGGGACAGGGAACACTGAAGCTTTCTTT. This codes for CASSWGTGNTEAFF.

V gene TRBV4-1 combines with J gene TRBJ1-5; no clear D gene. The germline CDR1 and CDR2 sequences are MGHRA and YSYEKL. V lost 1 base and J lost 4, with 14 bases in between. This CDR3 contains 16 residues. The CDR3 loop reads CASSQGEVLVNQPQHF. CDR3 DNA: TGCGCCAGCAGCCAAGGGGAGGTGCTGGTAAATCAGCCCCAGCATTTT.

The chain uses TRBV19 and TRBJ1-2, with a weak D call TRBD1 (5 bases). The CDR3 is 14 residues long. The germline V and J ends were trimmed by 6 bases and 2 bases, with 13 bases remaining between them. CDR1 is LNHDA, CDR2 SQIVND, per germline (reference sequence). CDR3 protein: CASRHQTANYGYTF. CDR3 bases: TGTGCCAGTAGACACCAGACAGCCAACTATGGCTACACCTTC.

This rearrangement joins TRBV6-6 to TRBJ2-1; 11 positions agree with TRBD2. The CDR3 runs to 15 residues. The trim removed 9 bases at V and 10 bases at J, leaving 14 bases unmatched. CDR1 and CDR2 from the germline V gene are MNHNY and SVGAGI (reference sequence). Here the CDR3 DNA reads TGTGCCAGTGCCGGGACTAGCGGACCCCAGAGGGAGCAGTTCTTC. The encoded protein is CASAGTSGPQREQFF.

The V call is TRBV11-2, the J call TRBJ2-3, with 10 bases that match TRBD2. CDR3 length: 16 residues. Germline CDR1 and CDR2: SGHAT and FQNNGV. With 4 bases clipped from V and 0 bases from J, the junction kept 4 bases outside the gene matches. The CDR3 sequence is CASSSTSGTSTDTQYF. In DNA form, the CDR3 reads TGTGCCAGCAGCTCCACTAGCGGGACTAGCACAGATACGCAGTATTTT.

The chain couples TRBV7-6 to TRBJ2-7; TRBD1 aligns across 7 bases. The CDR3 spans 16 residues. V gave up 3 bases and J gave up 0 bases; unmatched junction bases: 8. Per germline, CDR1 SGHVS and CDR2 FNYEAQ. CDR3 in amino acids: CASSLAQGQYSYEQYF. The CDR3 nucleotides read TGTGCCAGCAGCTTGGCCCAGGGACAGTACTCCTACGAGCAGTACTTC.

This chain uses TRBV15 with TRBJ2-1; 8 bases fit TRBD2. Germline V gives CDR1 LNHNV, CDR2 YYDKDF (reference sequence). V lost 0 bases and J lost 10; bases outside the gene matches: 14. There are 17 residues in the CDR3. The CDR3 DNA follows: TGTGCCACCAGCAGAGACCCCGGGACTAGTAAGGGTGGGGAGCAGTTCTTC. Protein product: CATSRDPGTSKGGEQFF. Drawing the rest from reference TRBV15 and TRBJ2-1, the complete variable domain is DAMVIQNPRYQVTQFGKPVTLSCSQTLNHNVMYWYQQKSSQAPKLLFHYYDKDFNNEADTPDNFQSRRPNTSFCFLDIRSPGLGDTAMYLCATSRDPGTSKGGEQFFGPGTRLTVL.

This rearrangement joins TRBV18 to TRBJ2-1; D call uncertain. Per germline, CDR1 KGHSH and CDR2 LQKENI. Trimming removed 3 bases from V and 7 bases from J, with 7 bases in between. There are 12 residues in the CDR3. CDR3: CASSPSRNEQFF. CDR3 DNA: TGTGCCAGCTCACCTTCCCGGAATGAGCAGTTCTTC.

This chain uses TRBV4-3 with TRBJ2-3; no reliable D call. Germline CDR1 LGHNA, CDR2 YSLEER. V shed 6 bases and J shed 0 bases, with 10 bases lying between them. The CDR3 is 14 residues long. CDR3 residues: CASRLDFSTDTQYF. Here the CDR3 DNA reads TGCGCCAGCAGACTCGATTTTAGCACAGATACGCAGTATTTT.

V usage is TRBV5-1 and J usage is TRBJ1-5, with no clear D. Between the trimmed V and J ends, which lost 2 bases and 0 bases, there was a span of 9 bases. The germline V gene encodes CDR1 SGHRS and CDR2 YFSETQ. The CDR3 contains 15 residues. The CDR3, as DNA: TGCGCCAGCAGCTTAAGGGCGGGTAGCAATCAGCCCCAGCATTTT. It specifies CASSLRAGSNQPQHF.

The chain recombines TRBV14 with TRBJ2-3, with 14 bases matching TRBD2. CDR1 and CDR2 from the germline V gene are SGHDN and FVKESK. The CDR3 length is 16 residues. V lost 1 base and J lost 6; bases outside the gene matches: 3. The CDR3 sequence: CASSQGGTSGSDTQYF. The CDR3 DNA is TGTGCCAGCAGCCAAGGTGGGACTAGCGGGAGTGATACGCAGTATTTT.

This rearrangement joins TRBV30 to TRBJ1-5, with 7 bases aligning to TRBD1. There are 15 residues in the CDR3. Looked up from germline, CDR1 is GTSNPN and CDR2 is SVGIG (reference sequence). Unmatched junction bases numbered 10, after V lost 1 base and J lost 7 bases. CDR3 nucleotide sequence: TGTGCCTGGAGTGAACCAGACAGGGTCGGGCAGCCCCAGCATTTT. It specifies CAWSEPDRVGQPQHF.

V and J are TRBV18 and TRBJ1-2; D gene ambiguous. CDR1 is KGHSH and CDR2 is LQKENI in the germline V gene. V lost 4 bases, J lost 5 bases, and 8 bases lay in between. The CDR3 covers 12 residues. CDR3 sequence: CASSLLAYGYTF. The CDR3 coding sequence is TGTGCCAGCTCACTTCTGGCTTATGGCTACACCTTC.

The rearrangement joins TRBV10-2 to TRBJ2-7, with 9 nucleotides matching TRBD1. This CDR3 has 16 amino acids. The germline V gene has CDR1 WSHSY and CDR2 SAAADI. V was pared by 6 bases and J by 2 bases, with 11 bases of the junction left unmatched. The CDR3 DNA is TGCGCCAGCAGAGAACCCGGGACAGGGTTCGCCTACGAGCAGTACTTC. It codes for CASREPGTGFAYEQYF.

The gene calls are TRBV5-1 and TRBJ2-1, with a tentative D call TRBD2 (6 bases). The CDR3 is 20 amino acids. V was clipped by 3 bases and J by 0 bases, with 25 bases between them. CDR1 is SGHRS and CDR2 is YFSETQ in the germline V gene. The CDR3 DNA sequence: TGCGCCAGCAGCTACCCCCGGGACTTGACTTCGTTTAGCTCCTACAATGAGCAGTTCTTC. It translates to CASSYPRDLTSFSSYNEQFF.

V is TRBV28 and J is TRBJ1-6, with TRBD1 matching over 11 bases. V lost 4 bases and J lost 0; bases outside the gene matches: 5. The CDR3 totals 18 residues. CDR1 and CDR2 (germline): MDHEN, SYDVKM. CDR3 in amino acids: CASSSGQGGSSYNSPLHF. The CDR3 nucleotides are TGTGCCAGCAGTTCGGGACAGGGGGGAAGCTCCTATAATTCACCCCTCCACTTT.

This chain links TRBV9 with TRBJ2-1, with D perhaps TRBD2 (6 bases). Per germline, CDR1 SGDLS and CDR2 YYNGEE. The length of the CDR3 is 17 residues. Trimming removed 3 bases at V and 0 bases at J, with 16 bases between. CDR3 protein: CASSDHRGGDSYNEQFF. The CDR3 nucleotides are TGTGCCAGCAGCGACCATCGGGGCGGGGACTCCTACAATGAGCAGTTCTTC.

The chain uses TRBV10-3 and TRBJ2-2; 7 positions agree with TRBD1. The junction had 6 bases not matched to a gene; V was cut back by 6 bases and J by 8 bases. CDR3 length: 13 amino acids. The germline V gene has CDR1 ENHRY and CDR2 SYGVKD. In nucleotides, the CDR3 is TGTGCCATCAGGACGACAGGGAGAGGGGAGCTGTTTTTT. Its protein product is CAIRTTGRGELFF.